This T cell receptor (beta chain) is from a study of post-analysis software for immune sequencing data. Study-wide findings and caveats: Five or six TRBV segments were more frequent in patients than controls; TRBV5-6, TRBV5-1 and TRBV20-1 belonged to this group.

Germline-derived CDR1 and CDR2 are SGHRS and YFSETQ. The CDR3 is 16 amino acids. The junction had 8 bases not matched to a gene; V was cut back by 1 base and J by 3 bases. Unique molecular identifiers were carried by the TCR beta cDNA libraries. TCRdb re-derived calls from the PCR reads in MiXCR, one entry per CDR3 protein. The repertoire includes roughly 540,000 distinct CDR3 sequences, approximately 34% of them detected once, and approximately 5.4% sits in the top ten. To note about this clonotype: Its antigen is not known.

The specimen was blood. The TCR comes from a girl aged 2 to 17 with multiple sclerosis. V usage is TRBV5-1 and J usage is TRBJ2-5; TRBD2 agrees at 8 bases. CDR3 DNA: TGCGCCAGCAGCTTGCGGGTAGCGGGGATGGAAGAGACCCAGTACTTC. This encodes CASSLRVAGMEETQYF.